This is a list of T cell receptor beta chains from one sample in a study of molecular identifiers for immune sequencing clone quantification. TCRdb processed the PCR reads anew with MiXCR; each CDR3 protein has one entry. The table records 85,000 to 95,000 distinct CDR3 sequences, over 15% of them present only once. Sequences were obtained from naive CD8+ T cells from blood, with Jurkat cell RNA spiked in. The receptors derive from a human donor in good health. Some libraries in this study had Jurkat cell RNA spiked in. The conserved cysteine and the conserved F or W are not part of the CDR3 here. Each record gives: J gene, V gene, CDR3 protein.

TRBJ1-3	TRBV13	ASSYGSSGSTIY
TRBJ1-1	TRBV19	ASSIFWNTEAF
TRBJ2-7	TRBV4-1	ASSQEGSGTGGYEQY
TRBJ1-1	TRBV19	ASENRVNTEAF
TRBJ2-2	TRBV14	ASSQDRVKWLGNTGELF
TRBJ2-2	TRBV4-1	ASSQEQGAGELF
TRBJ2-5	TRBV7-6	ASSYGPGGRFIETQY
TRBJ1-5	TRBV10-3	AISESFGLPQH
TRBJ2-1	TRBV4-3	ASSRGLAGAYNEQF
TRBJ2-3	TRBV9	ASSVGLSGPTDTQY
TRBJ2-1	TRBV29-1	SVGGLAASSYNEQF
TRBJ2-1	TRBV15	ATSEGGGRSNEQF
TRBJ1-2	TRBV7-9	ACSPGTPTNGYT
TRBJ1-5	TRBV6-6	ASSYNWDQPQH
TRBJ2-7	TRBV4-1	ASSQTTGGYEQY
TRBJ2-5	TRBV14	ASSQLYQETQS
TRBJ2-1	TRBV13	ASSLDLLRGNHNEQF
TRBJ2-1	TRBV7-9	ASSLPPPNEQF
TRBJ1-2	TRBV19	ASSIRTGGLGYT
TRBJ2-4	TRBV27	ASSQGLAKNIQY
TRBJ1-5	TRBV7-9	ASSLEGPYSNQPQH
TRBJ2-7	TRBV6-2/TRBV6-3	ASMGGDYFYEQY
TRBJ2-5	TRBV15	ATSRDYSGWGETQY
TRBJ1-3	TRBV4-3	ASSQDVSSGNTIY
TRBJ2-2	TRBV12-3/TRBV12-4	ASSFGGPGELF
TRBJ2-5	TRBV7-9	ASSLNSRQETQY
TRBJ2-2	TRBV13	ASSLSTDNTGELF
TRBJ2-1	TRBV30	AWKDRVDYNEQF
TRBJ2-3	TRBV20-1	SASGPGRTDTQY
TRBJ1-5	TRBV27	ASSLWGVGQPQH
TRBJ1-3	TRBV7-2	ASSLGTGVGDTIY
TRBJ2-1	TRBV4-3	ASSQVTGAVYNEQF
TRBJ1-5	TRBV19	ASSSGLGNQPQH
TRBJ1-2	TRBV27	ASSLMPANYGYT
TRBJ1-5	TRBV15	ATSRIGGSQPQH
TRBJ2-3	TRBV9	ASSPGTTSTDTQY
TRBJ2-3	TRBV7-9	ASTPRSGQGTDTQY
TRBJ2-5	TRBV14	ASSQDLAPPQETQY
TRBJ2-3	TRBV4-1	ASSQGGGQYTDTQY
TRBJ2-1	TRBV19	ASSIDYDNEQF
TRBJ2-2	TRBV28	ASADRTGTTGELF
TRBJ2-5	TRBV19	ASIRDSETQY
TRBJ2-7	TRBV2	ASRAGLGYEQY
TRBJ2-3	TRBV20-1	SARDRGAGGHTDTQY
TRBJ2-3	TRBV3-1	ASSHGSDTQY
TRBJ2-7	TRBV29-1	SVEGLAGTDYEQY
TRBJ2-3	TRBV7-8	ASSPRTTSTDTQY
TRBJ2-1	TRBV30	AWSVLAGVYNEQF
TRBJ1-1	TRBV5-1	ASSLAQGMNTEAF
TRBJ2-3	TRBV5-6	ASSLRSSENTDTQY
TRBJ1-1	TRBV11-2	ASSPWTGGTDTEAF
TRBJ2-5	TRBV20-1	SAYRLAGGYQETQY
TRBJ2-2	TRBV6-6	ASSPSNTGELF
TRBJ2-1	TRBV7-9	ASRGAGTIYNEQF
TRBJ2-7	TRBV6-2/TRBV6-3	ASSYSDRTYEQY